This TCR beta chain was documented in a study of T cell responses to AZD1222 COVID-19 vaccine. The length of the CDR3 is 15 residues. Looked up from germline, CDR1 is SGHRS and CDR2 is YFSETQ. After removal of 4 bases from V and 6 bases from J, the junction contained 4 bases not matched to a gene. Assay: immunoSEQ multiplex PCR; the TCRdb copy retains only in-frame clones and omits some. The sample has around 100,000 clones, around 90% seen once; the top ten hold roughly 1.8%. Specimen: peripheral blood, collected on day 0 of AZD1222 vaccination. The genes are TRBV5-1 and TRBJ2-1; 13 bases align to TRBD2. The TCR originated in an adult in good health. The CDR3 DNA follows: TGCGCCAGCAGCACCGGACTAGCGGGAGTCAATGAGCAGTTCTTC. As protein: CASSTGLAGVNEQFF.